Below, 26 T cell receptor beta chains from the same sample are listed, as sequenced in a study of follicular helper T cells after annual influenza vaccination. Here immunoSEQ multiplex PCR was the method, and the copy in TCRdb shows in-frame clones only, minus some. The data hold 10,000 to 15,000 clones, with around four fifths observed a single time. Time point meaning: 2014-2015 season, pre-vaccination. The sequencing here drew on CXCR5- memory CD4+ T cells sorted from blood, taken on the day of influenza vaccination. The source of these receptors is an adult who received the influenza vaccine.

The chain has TRBV4-2 and TRBJ2-1; 10 positions match TRBD2. Germline-derived CDR1 and CDR2 are LGHNA and YNFKEQ. CDR3 length: 14 residues. Trimming at V came to 4 bases and at J to 8 bases, leaving 5 bases not matched to a gene. CDR3 DNA sequence: TGTGCCAGCAGCCTAGCGGGGGGTTTTGATGAGCAGTTCTTC. It specifies CASSLAGGFDEQFF.

This chain uses TRBV4-3 with TRBJ2-4, with D perhaps matching TRBD2 (6 bases). CDR1 is LGHNA and CDR2 is YSLEER in the germline V gene. The CDR3 is 15 residues long. Trimming pared 0 bases from V and 6 bases from J, leaving 12 bases between. The CDR3 nucleotides read TGCGCCAGCAGCCAAGATGGAGGGGTTGGAAACATTCAGTACTTC. This gives the protein CASSQDGGVGNIQYF.

The chain links TRBV18 to TRBJ1-6; D may be TRBD1 (6 bases). The germline V and J ends were trimmed by 1 base and 7 bases, with 8 bases remaining between them. The germline V gene encodes CDR1 KGHSH and CDR2 LQKENI. The CDR3 length is 14 residues. CDR3 coding DNA: TGTGCCAGCTCACCACGGACAGAGAATTCACCCCTCCACTTT. Amino acid sequence: CASSPRTENSPLHF.

In this sample, this clone turned up once. The chain links TRBV4-1 to TRBJ1-1; D is ambiguous. CDR1 and CDR2 (germline): MGHRA, YSYEKL. Trimming cost V 1 base and J 5 bases, with 5 bases left between them. This CDR3 contains 12 residues. CDR3 residues: CASSQVGTEAFF. CDR3 in DNA: TGCGCCAGCAGCCAAGTCGGGACTGAAGCTTTCTTT.

Here the CDR3 reads CASSSRDSVDEQYF. As DNA, the CDR3 is TGCGCCAGCAGCAGCCGGGACAGTGTCGACGAGCAGTACTTC. The gene calls are TRBV5-1 and TRBJ2-7; TRBD1 matches 7 bases. V lost 4 bases, J lost 5 bases, and 9 bases stayed unmatched. The CDR3 length is 14 residues. Germline CDR1 is SGHRS and CDR2 is YFSETQ.

V and J are TRBV2 and TRBJ1-4; tentative D call: TRBD1 (6 bases). Germline CDR1 SNHLY, CDR2 FYNNEI. Trimming took 6 bases from V and 3 from J, leaving 11 bases between them. This CDR3 is built from 14 residues. CDR3 coding DNA: TGTGCCAGCAGCAACAGGGCGTCTAATGAAAAACTGTTTTTT. Translation: CASSNRASNEKLFF.

This clone was seen once. The rearrangement uses TRBV19 and TRBJ2-7; maybe TRBD1 (6 bases). Trimming took off 0 bases at V and 9 bases at J, with 12 bases between the two ends. Germline-derived CDR1 and CDR2 are LNHDA and SQIVND (reference sequence). The CDR3 spans 13 residues. CDR3 sequence reads: CASSIDRDTRQYF. The CDR3 DNA sequence: TGTGCCAGTAGTATAGACCGGGACACCCGGCAGTACTTC.

V and J are TRBV13 and TRBJ1-2; 10 bases are a match to TRBD1. The CDR3 is made up of 16 amino acids. Per the germline V gene, CDR1 is PRHDT and CDR2 is FYEKMQ (reference sequence). Trimming cost V 1 base and J 6 bases; bases outside gene matches: 8. The CDR3 is CASSLVPTGGVNGYTF. The CDR3 DNA reads TGTGCCAGCAGCTTAGTACCGACAGGGGGCGTGAATGGCTACACCTTC.

V and J are TRBV27 and TRBJ2-7, with TRBD1 matching 9 bases. Looked up from germline, CDR1 is MNHEY and CDR2 is SMNVEV (reference sequence). Unmatched junction bases numbered 1, after V lost 0 bases and J lost 1 base. CDR3 size: 15 residues. The CDR3 is CASSLSGTGSYEQYF. The CDR3 nucleotides read TGTGCCAGCAGTTTATCGGGGACAGGGTCCTACGAGCAGTACTTC.

This chain connects TRBV5-1 to TRBJ1-1; no clear D. Germline lookup yields CDR1 SGHRS and CDR2 YFSETQ. V lost 1 base to trimming and J lost 3 bases, with 13 bases between them. This CDR3 region has 15 residues. The CDR3 sequence is CASSLSKLMDTEAFF. The CDR3 coding sequence is TGCGCCAGCAGCTTGAGTAAGCTGATGGACACTGAAGCTTTCTTT.

This chain uses TRBV19 with TRBJ2-2, with D unclear. The germline V gene encodes CDR1 LNHDA and CDR2 SQIVND (reference sequence). The CDR3 loop spans 14 amino acids. Trimming stripped 3 bases from V and 7 bases from J, with 12 bases between. The CDR3 sequence is CASSMGRSNGELFF. CDR3 nucleotides: TGTGCCAGTAGTATGGGCAGGTCCAACGGGGAGCTGTTTTTT.

The rearrangement joins TRBV2 to TRBJ2-5, with 7 bases fitting TRBD2. V lost 6 bases, J lost 2 bases, and 18 bases stayed unmatched. Germline V gene lookup returns CDR1 SNHLY and CDR2 FYNNEI. CDR3 size: 18 residues. CDR3 in amino acids: CASRKGRAGSRKQETQYF. The DNA of the CDR3 is TGTGCCAGCAGGAAGGGTAGAGCGGGGTCTAGGAAACAAGAGACCCAGTACTTC.

The rearrangement links TRBV7-9 to TRBJ2-1; a possible D gene is TRBD1 (7 bases). Germline assignment: CDR1 SEHNR and CDR2 FQNEAQ (reference sequence). With 6 bases removed from V and 9 bases from J, the gap between germline ends came to 21 bases. The CDR3 has 15 amino acids. The CDR3 DNA is TGTGCCAGCAGATCAGAGGAGGGGGCGCAATCTGAGCAGTTCTTC. This encodes CASRSEEGAQSEQFF.

V is TRBV7-3 and J is TRBJ2-7; 9 bases map to TRBD2. This CDR3 is 15 amino acids long. With 4 bases clipped from V and 2 bases from J, the junction kept 6 bases outside the gene matches. The germline V gene has CDR1 SGHTA and CDR2 FQGTGA. The CDR3 DNA follows: TGTGCCAGCAGCTCCGAAGCGGGGGGCGCCTACGAGCAGTACTTC. It codes for CASSSEAGGAYEQYF.

This clone turned up a few times. This CDR3 is CASSRDQILHEQFF. In nucleotides, the CDR3 is TGCGCCAGCAGTCGGGACCAGATTCTCCATGAGCAGTTCTTC. The chain recombines TRBV10-2 with TRBJ2-1; D is perhaps TRBD1 or TRBD2 (5 bases each). CDR1 is WSHSY, CDR2 SAAADI, per germline. The CDR3 sequence is 14 residues long. Trimming stripped 5 bases from V and 8 bases from J, with 16 bases between.

This chain connects TRBV6-1 to TRBJ1-1; D not certain. The CDR3 runs 11 residues. The germline gives CDR1 MNHNS, CDR2 SASEGT. Trimming cost V 7 bases and J 3 bases, with 6 bases left between them. CDR3 DNA: TGTGCCAGCAACCGGGACACTGAAGCTTTCTTT. Its protein product is CASNRDTEAFF.

The gene calls are TRBV6-4 and TRBJ2-1; TRBD2 aligns across 8 bases. The trim removed 7 bases at V and 8 bases at J, leaving 13 bases unmatched. The CDR3 consists of 15 residues. Germline V gene sequence: CDR1 MRHNA, CDR2 SNTAGT. CDR3 bases: TGTGCCAGCACCACCATCGTAGCGGGGATCGATGAGCAGTTCTTC. This codes for CASTTIVAGIDEQFF.

V is TRBV6-4 and J is TRBJ2-5; 13 bases agree with TRBD2. The CDR3 totals 18 residues. From germline, CDR1 is MRHNA and CDR2 SNTAGT. V was pared by 2 bases and J by 3 bases, with 9 bases of the junction left unmatched. CDR3 sequence reads: CASSDRTSGGPKKETQYF. The CDR3 coding sequence is TGTGCCAGCAGTGACCGGACTAGCGGGGGACCAAAAAAAGAGACCCAGTACTTC.

A single count supports this clone. This rearrangement joins TRBV7-2 to TRBJ2-1; D remains ambiguous. V was clipped by 5 bases and J by 4 bases, with 18 bases between them. The CDR3 contains 16 residues. Germline CDR1 reads SGHTA; CDR2 reads FQGNSA. CDR3 residues: CASSPSLASRYNEQFF. The CDR3 bases are TGTGCCAGCAGCCCATCCTTGGCGAGCCGGTACAATGAGCAGTTCTTC.

This chain connects TRBV20-1 to TRBJ1-1; D is unclear. The V gene lost 3 bases and the J gene lost 3 bases, with 5 bases spanning the gap. This CDR3 has 11 amino acids. In germline, CDR1 is DFQATT, CDR2 SNEGSKA (reference sequence). This CDR3 reads CSASVYTEAFF. The CDR3 DNA sequence: TGCAGTGCTAGTGTCTACACTGAAGCTTTCTTT.

The chain joins TRBV11-3 to TRBJ2-1, with no clear D. The CDR3 runs to 12 residues. Germline-derived CDR1 and CDR2 are SGHNT and YENEEA. Trimming took 7 bases from V and 7 from J, leaving 11 bases between them. The CDR3 loop is CASTQGMNEQFF. CDR3 DNA sequence: TGTGCCAGCACCCAAGGGATGAATGAGCAGTTCTTC.

This clone was seen once. The rearrangement uses TRBV1 and TRBJ2-6. TRBV1 is flagged as a pseudogene. The CDR3 contains 17 residues. The CDR3 region has the DNA TGCACCAGCAGACCCTATTGTGCACAAAGTCGGGCCAACGTCCTGACTTTC. Its translation: CTSRPYCAQSRANVLTF.

J is TRBJ1-3 and V is TRBV5-4, with D hard to call. Deletions cut 0 bases from V and 2 bases from J, with 9 bases between. This CDR3 region has 15 residues. CDR1 is SGHNT and CDR2 is YYREEE in the germline V gene (reference sequence). The CDR3 DNA sequence: TGTGCCAGCAGCTTGGACAGAAACGCTGGAAACACCATATATTTT. Its protein product is CASSLDRNAGNTIYF.

The chain carries TRBV5-4 and TRBJ2-1; unclear D gene. V lost 4 bases, J lost 6 bases, and 23 bases lay in between. The germline V gene has CDR1 SGHNT and CDR2 YYREEE (reference sequence). The CDR3 runs to 17 residues. CDR3 loop: CASSPTVMPHAGNEQFF. CDR3 nucleotide sequence: TGTGCCAGCAGCCCCACCGTTATGCCCCATGCTGGCAATGAGCAGTTCTTC.

The chain joins TRBV4-1 to TRBJ2-5; D possibly uses TRBD1 or TRBD2 (5 bases each). Germline assignment: CDR1 MGHRA and CDR2 YSYEKL. Trimming pared 0 bases from V and 5 bases from J, leaving 7 bases between. The CDR3 length is 13 residues. The CDR3 DNA reads as TGCGCCAGCAGCCAAGATTGGGGGGAGACCCAGTACTTC. It translates to CASSQDWGETQYF.

The rearrangement uses TRBV23-1 and TRBJ2-7; D is uncertain. TRBV23-1 is an ORF, with its function uncertain. Between the trimmed V and J ends, which lost 1 base and 7 bases, there was a span of 2 bases. The CDR3 length is 10 residues. CDR3 nucleotides: TGCGCCAGCAGTCAATTGGAGCAGTACTTC. Residues: CASSQLEQYF.